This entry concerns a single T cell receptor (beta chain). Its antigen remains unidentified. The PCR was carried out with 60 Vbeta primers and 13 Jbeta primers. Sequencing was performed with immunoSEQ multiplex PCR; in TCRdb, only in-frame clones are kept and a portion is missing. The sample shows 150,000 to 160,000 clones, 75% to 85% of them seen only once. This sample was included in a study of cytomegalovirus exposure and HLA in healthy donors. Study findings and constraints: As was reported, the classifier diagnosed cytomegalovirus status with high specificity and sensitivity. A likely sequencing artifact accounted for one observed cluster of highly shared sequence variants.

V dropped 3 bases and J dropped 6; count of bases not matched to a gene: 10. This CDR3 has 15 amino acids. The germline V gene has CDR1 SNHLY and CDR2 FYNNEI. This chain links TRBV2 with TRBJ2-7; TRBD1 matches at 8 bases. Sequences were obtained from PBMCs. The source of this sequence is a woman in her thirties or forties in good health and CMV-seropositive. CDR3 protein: CASSEAGGAPGEQYF. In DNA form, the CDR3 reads TGTGCCAGCAGTGAGGCAGGGGGCGCTCCTGGCGAGCAGTACTTC.